A selection of T cell receptor beta chains follows, all from one sample in a study of blood T cell repertoires in COVID-19. Assay: immunoSEQ multiplex PCR; the TCRdb copy retains only in-frame clones and omits some. The table shows 150,000 to 200,000 clones, with about 90% occurring only once. The source material was peripheral blood. Receptors were obtained from a man between 45 and 60 years old with acute or convalescent COVID-19. Each CDR3 is given with its conserved first and last residue. A D gene is named only where the DNA matches it firmly. The listing skips clone size in some rows; elsewhere it reads once, few, many or a size class.

>15|TRBJ2-7|TRBV5-1|.|.
CASSLSSGGATEQYF
TGCGCCAGCAGCTTGTCATCAGGTGGGGCTACCGAGCAGTACTTC
>15|TRBJ2-3|TRBV27|.|.
CASSSPGGRTDTQYF
TGTGCCAGCAGTTCACCGGGGGGCCGCACAGATACGCAGTATTTT
>14|TRBJ2-5|TRBV7-8|.|once
CASSLGNLGETQYF
TGTGCCAGCAGCTTAGGCAACCTCGGAGAGACCCAGTACTTC
>16|TRBJ1-1|TRBV5-6|TRBD1|.
CASSLVGAGGTFEAFF
TGTGCCAGCAGCTTGGTAGGCGCAGGGGGAACGTTTGAAGCTTTCTTT
>12|TRBJ1-1|TRBV5-8|TRBD1|.
CASSLRQGPAFF
TGTGCCAGCAGCTTAAGACAGGGCCCAGCTTTCTTT
>16|TRBJ2-3|TRBV24-1|TRBD2|.
CATSDLSGASTDTQYF
TGTGCCACCAGTGATCTTAGCGGGGCTAGCACAGATACGCAGTATTTT
>16|TRBJ2-5|TRBV5-1|TRBD1|.
CASSLLGQGMGETQYF
TGCGCCAGCAGCCTACTAGGACAGGGTATGGGAGAGACCCAGTACTTC
>13|TRBJ1-1|TRBV7-9|.|few
CASSRTGNTEAFF
TGTGCCAGCAGCCGAACGGGGAACACTGAAGCTTTCTTT
>14|TRBJ2-7|TRBV5-5|.|.
CASSLVGGPYEQYF
TGTGCCAGCAGCTTGGTCGGGGGGCCCTACGAGCAGTACTTC
>15|TRBJ2-3|TRBV28|TRBD2|.
CASSTRTSGTDTQYF
TGTGCCAGCAGTACAAGGACTAGCGGGACAGATACGCAGTATTTT
>15|TRBJ2-2|TRBV7-9|TRBD2|.
CASSLAGADAGELFF
TGTGCCAGCAGCTTGGCGGGAGCCGACGCCGGGGAGCTGTTTTTT
>14|TRBJ2-4|TRBV10-3|.|.
CAIRADNAKNIQYF
TGTGCCATCAGAGCCGACAACGCCAAAAACATTCAGTACTTC
>15|TRBJ1-2|TRBV6-1|.|.
CASSENREGGYGYTF
TGTGCCAGCAGTGAAAACCGGGAAGGTGGCTATGGCTACACCTTC
>15|TRBJ2-3|TRBV7-2|.|.
CASSFRGASTDTQYF
TGTGCCAGCAGCTTTCGGGGGGCGAGCACAGATACGCAGTATTTT
>10|TRBJ2-1|TRBV29-1|.|.
CSVGPHEQFF
TGCAGCGTTGGTCCTCATGAGCAGTTCTTC
>15|TRBJ1-3|TRBV28|TRBD1|.
CASSSGQLSGNTIYF
TGTGCCAGCAGCTCGGGACAGCTCTCTGGAAACACCATATATTTT
>14|TRBJ1-5|TRBV19|.|.
CASTAGRFHQPQHF
TGTGCCAGTACCGCCGGGAGGTTCCATCAGCCCCAGCATTTT
>15|TRBJ2-3|TRBV11-2|.|.
CASSLGQVRTDTQYF
TGTGCCAGCAGCTTAGGGCAGGTACGCACAGATACGCAGTATTTT
>13|TRBJ2-3|TRBV10-3|.|.
CASLATSTDTQYF
TGTGCCTCTCTAGCGACTAGCACAGATACGCAGTATTTT
>21|TRBJ1-3|TRBV4-1|TRBD1|once
CASSRAWTGGDGISSGNTIYF
TGCGCCAGCAGCCGAGCATGGACAGGGGGTGACGGGATATCCTCTGGAAACACCATATATTTT
>14|TRBJ1-3|TRBV6-6|TRBD1|.
CASTLRQGGNTIYF
TGTGCCAGCACCCTCAGACAGGGTGGAAACACCATATATTTT
>13|TRBJ1-5|TRBV12-3/TRBV12-4|.|.
CASSLLQDQPQHF
TGTGCCAGCAGTTTACTTCAGGATCAGCCCCAGCATTTT
>18|TRBJ2-3|TRBV18|TRBD1|.
CASSPQTGGRSSTDTQYF
TGTGCCAGCTCACCACAAACAGGGGGTCGATCTAGCACAGATACGCAGTATTTT
>15|TRBJ1-3|TRBV7-3|TRBD1|.
CASGKRDSSGNTIYF
TGTGCCAGTGGTAAACGGGACAGCTCTGGAAACACCATATATTTT
>16|TRBJ1-2|TRBV14|.|once
CASSQDPWRGLGGYTF
TGTGCCAGCAGCCAAGATCCCTGGCGGGGGCTAGGTGGCTACACCTTC
>13|TRBJ1-6|TRBV6-5|.|.
CASSSPGNSPLHF
TGTGCCAGCAGTAGCCCTGGTAATTCACCCCTCCACTTT
>14|TRBJ1-2|TRBV5-1|.|.
CASSLTGSNYGYTF
TGCGCCAGCAGCTTGACGGGATCTAACTATGGCTACACCTTC